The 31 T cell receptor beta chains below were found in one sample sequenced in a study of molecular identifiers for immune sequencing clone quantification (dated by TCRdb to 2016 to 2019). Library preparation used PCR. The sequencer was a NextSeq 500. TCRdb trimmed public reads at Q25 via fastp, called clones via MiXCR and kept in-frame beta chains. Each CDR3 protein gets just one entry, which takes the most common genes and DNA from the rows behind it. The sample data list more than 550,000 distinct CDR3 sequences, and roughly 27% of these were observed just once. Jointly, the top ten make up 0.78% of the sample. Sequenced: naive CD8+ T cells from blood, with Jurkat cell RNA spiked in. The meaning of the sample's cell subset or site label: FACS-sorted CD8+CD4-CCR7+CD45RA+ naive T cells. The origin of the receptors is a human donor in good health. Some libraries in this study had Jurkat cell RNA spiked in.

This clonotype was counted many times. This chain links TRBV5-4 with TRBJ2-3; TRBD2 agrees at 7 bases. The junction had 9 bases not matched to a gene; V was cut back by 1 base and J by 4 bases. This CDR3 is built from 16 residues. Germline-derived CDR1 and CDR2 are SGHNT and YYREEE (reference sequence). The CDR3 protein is CASSLTSEGISDTQYF. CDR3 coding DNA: TGTGCCAGCAGCTTGACTAGCGAGGGGATTTCAGATACGCAGTATTTT.

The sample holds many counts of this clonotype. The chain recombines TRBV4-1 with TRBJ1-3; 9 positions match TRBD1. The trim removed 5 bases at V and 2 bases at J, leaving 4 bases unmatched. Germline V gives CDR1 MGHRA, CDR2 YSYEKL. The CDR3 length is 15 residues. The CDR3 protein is CASSSGTGTGNTIYF. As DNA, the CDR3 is TGCGCCAGCAGCTCCGGGACAGGGACTGGAAACACCATATATTTT.

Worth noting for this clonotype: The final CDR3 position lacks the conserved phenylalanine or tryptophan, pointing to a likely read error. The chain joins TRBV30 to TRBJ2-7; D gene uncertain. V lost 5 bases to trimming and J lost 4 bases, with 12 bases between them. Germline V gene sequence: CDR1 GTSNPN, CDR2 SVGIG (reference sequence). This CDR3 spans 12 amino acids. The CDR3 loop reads CAWSVVGYEQYL. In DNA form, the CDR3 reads TGTGCCTGGTCAGTGGTCGGGTACGAGCAGTACCTC.

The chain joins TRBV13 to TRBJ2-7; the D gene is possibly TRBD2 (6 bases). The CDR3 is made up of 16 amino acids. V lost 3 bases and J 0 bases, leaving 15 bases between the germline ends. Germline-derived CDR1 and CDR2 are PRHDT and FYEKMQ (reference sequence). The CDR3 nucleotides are TGTGCCAGCAGCTTCAGGTGGGGGGACCACTCCTACGAGCAGTACGTC. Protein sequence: CASSFRWGDHSYEQYV.

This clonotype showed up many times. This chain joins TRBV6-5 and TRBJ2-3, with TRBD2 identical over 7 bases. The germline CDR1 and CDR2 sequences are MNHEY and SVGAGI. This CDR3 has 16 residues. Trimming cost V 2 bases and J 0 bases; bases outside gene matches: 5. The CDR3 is CASSYGPSGSTDTQYF. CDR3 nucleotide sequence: TGTGCCAGCAGTTACGGGCCTAGCGGAAGCACAGATACGCAGTATTTT.

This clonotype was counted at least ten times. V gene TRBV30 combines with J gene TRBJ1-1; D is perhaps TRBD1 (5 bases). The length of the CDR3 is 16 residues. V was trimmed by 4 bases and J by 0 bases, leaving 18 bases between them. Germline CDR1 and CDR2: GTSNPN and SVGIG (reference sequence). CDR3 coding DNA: TGTGCCTGGATAGACCATTCCGGGACTGTGAACACTGAAGCTTTCTTT. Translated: CAWIDHSGTVNTEAFF. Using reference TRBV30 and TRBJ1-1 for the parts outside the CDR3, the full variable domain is SQTIHQWPATLVQPVGSPLSLECTVEGTSNPNLYWYRQAAGRGLQLLFYSVGIGQISSEVPQNLSASRPQDRQFILSSKKLLLSDSGFYLCAWIDHSGTVNTEAFFGQGTRLTVV.

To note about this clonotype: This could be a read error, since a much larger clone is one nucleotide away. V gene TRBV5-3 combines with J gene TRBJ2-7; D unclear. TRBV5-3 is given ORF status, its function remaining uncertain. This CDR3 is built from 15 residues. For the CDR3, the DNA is TGTGCCAGCAGCTTGAGTCCCCCGATGACCTACGAGCAGTACTTC. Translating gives CASSLSPPMTYEQYF.

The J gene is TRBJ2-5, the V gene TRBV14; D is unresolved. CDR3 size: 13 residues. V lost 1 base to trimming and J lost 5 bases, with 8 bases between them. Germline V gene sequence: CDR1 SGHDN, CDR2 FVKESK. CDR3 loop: CASSQGVWETQYF. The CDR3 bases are TGTGCCAGCAGCCAAGGAGTCTGGGAGACCCAGTACTTC. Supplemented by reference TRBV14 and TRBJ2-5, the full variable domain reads EAGVTQFPSHSVIEKGQTVTLRCDPISGHDNLYWYRRVMGKEIKFLLHFVKESKQDESGMPNNRFLAERTGGTYSTLKVQPAELEDSGVYFCASSQGVWETQYFGPGTRLLVL.

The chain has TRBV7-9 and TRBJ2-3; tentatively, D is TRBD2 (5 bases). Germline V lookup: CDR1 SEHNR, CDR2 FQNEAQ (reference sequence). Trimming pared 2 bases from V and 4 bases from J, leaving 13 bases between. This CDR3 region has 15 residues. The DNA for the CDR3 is TGTGCCAGCAGCTTACAGCCTAGCAGCTCAGATACGCAGTATTTT. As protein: CASSLQPSSSDTQYF.

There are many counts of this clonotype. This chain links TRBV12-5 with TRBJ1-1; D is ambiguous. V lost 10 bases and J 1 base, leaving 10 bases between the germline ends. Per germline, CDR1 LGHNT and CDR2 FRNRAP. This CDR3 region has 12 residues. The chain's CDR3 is CATRVWNTEAFF. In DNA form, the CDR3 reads TGTGCTACGAGAGTCTGGAACACTGAAGCTTTCTTT.

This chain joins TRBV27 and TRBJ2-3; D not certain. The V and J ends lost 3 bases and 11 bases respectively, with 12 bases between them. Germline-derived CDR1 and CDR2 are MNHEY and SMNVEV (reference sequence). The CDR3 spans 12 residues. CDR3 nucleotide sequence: TGTGCCAGCAGTTTTAACGGCTGGGAGCAGTATTTT. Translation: CASSFNGWEQYF.

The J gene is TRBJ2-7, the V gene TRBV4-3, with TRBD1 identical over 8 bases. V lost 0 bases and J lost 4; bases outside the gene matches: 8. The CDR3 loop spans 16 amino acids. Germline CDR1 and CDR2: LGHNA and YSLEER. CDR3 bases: TGCGCCAGCAGCCAAGATCGCCCAGGGGGCGCGTACGAGCAGTACTTC. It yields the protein CASSQDRPGGAYEQYF.

The CDR3 spells CARPSNAYEQYF. CDR3 nucleotides: TGTGCCCGCCCCTCAAATGCCTACGAGCAGTACTTC. The chain uses TRBV7-6 and TRBJ2-7; no clear D gene. Germline V gene sequence: CDR1 SGHVS, CDR2 FNYEAQ. V lost 11 bases, J lost 2 bases, and 13 bases lay in between. The CDR3 contains 12 residues.

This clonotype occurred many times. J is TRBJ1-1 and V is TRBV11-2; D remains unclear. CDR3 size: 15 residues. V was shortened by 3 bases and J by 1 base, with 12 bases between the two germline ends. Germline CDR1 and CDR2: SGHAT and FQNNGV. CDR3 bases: TGTGCCAGCAGCTTGTTACCGCACCAGAACACTGAAGCTTTCTTT. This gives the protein CASSLLPHQNTEAFF.

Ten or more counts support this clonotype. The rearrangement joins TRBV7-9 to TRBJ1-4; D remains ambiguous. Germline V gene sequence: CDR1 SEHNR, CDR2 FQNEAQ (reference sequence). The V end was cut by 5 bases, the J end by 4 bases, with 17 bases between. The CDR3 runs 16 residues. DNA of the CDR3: TGTGCCAGCAGCCCCCGCGGGAGAAGGGATAATGAAAAACTGTTTTTT. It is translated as CASSPRGRRDNEKLFF.

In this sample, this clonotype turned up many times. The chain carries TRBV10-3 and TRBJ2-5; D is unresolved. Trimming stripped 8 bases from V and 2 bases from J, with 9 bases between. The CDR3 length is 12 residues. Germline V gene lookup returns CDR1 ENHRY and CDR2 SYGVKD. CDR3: CAIFPKQETQYF. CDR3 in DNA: TGTGCCATCTTTCCAAAACAAGAGACCCAGTACTTC.

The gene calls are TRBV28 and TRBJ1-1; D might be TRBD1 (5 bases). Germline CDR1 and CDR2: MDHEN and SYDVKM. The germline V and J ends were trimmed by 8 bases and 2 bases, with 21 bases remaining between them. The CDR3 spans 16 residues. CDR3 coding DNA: TGTGCCAGCCGGGGGGGTACGAGCCCCCCTAACACTGAAGCTTTCTTT. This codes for CASRGGTSPPNTEAFF.

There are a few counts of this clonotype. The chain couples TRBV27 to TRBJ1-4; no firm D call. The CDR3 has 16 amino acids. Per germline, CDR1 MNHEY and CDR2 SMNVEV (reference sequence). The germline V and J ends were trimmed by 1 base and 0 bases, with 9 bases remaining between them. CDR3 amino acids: CASSLLGVATNEKLFF. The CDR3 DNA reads TGTGCCAGCAGTTTATTGGGAGTTGCAACTAATGAAAAACTGTTTTTT.

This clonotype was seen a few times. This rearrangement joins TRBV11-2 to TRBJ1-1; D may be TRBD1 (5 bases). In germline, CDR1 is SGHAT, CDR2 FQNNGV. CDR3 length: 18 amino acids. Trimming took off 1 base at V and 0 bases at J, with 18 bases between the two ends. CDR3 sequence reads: CASSLVRGGIDMNTEAFF. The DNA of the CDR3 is TGTGCCAGCAGCTTAGTTCGTGGGGGAATAGACATGAACACTGAAGCTTTCTTT. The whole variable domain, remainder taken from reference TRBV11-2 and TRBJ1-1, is EAGVAQSPRYKIIEKRQSVAFWCNPISGHATLYWYQQILGQGPKLLIQFQNNGVVDDSQLPKDRFSAERLKGVDSTLKIQPAKLEDSAVYLCASSLVRGGIDMNTEAFFGQGTRLTVV.

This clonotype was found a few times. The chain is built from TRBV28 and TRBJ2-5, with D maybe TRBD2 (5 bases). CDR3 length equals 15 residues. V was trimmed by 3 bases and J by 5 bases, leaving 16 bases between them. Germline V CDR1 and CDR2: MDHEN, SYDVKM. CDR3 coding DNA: TGTGCCAGCAGTTTGAGGGCGTCATCAACGGAGACCCAGTACTTC. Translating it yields CASSLRASSTETQYF.

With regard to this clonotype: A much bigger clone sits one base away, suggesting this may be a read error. CDR3 DNA sequence: TGCGCCCGCAGCCAACAGGACAACGATCCCACAGATACGCAGTATTTT. The encoded protein is CARSQQDNDPTDTQYF. The gene calls are TRBV4-3 and TRBJ2-3; tentative D call: TRBD1 (5 bases). This CDR3 contains 16 residues. Germline CDR1 is LGHNA and CDR2 is YSLEER.

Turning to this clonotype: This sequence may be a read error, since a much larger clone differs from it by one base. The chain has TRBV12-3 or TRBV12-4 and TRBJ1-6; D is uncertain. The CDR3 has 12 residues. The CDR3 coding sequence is TGTGCCGGCAGTTTTATGTCGGAACCCCTCCACTTT. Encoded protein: CAGSFMSEPLHF.

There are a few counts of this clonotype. CDR3: CSGGQGSSYEQYF. In DNA form, the CDR3 reads TGCAGCGGTGGACAGGGGAGCTCCTACGAGCAGTACTTC. V usage is TRBV29-1 and J usage is TRBJ2-7; 9 bases align to TRBD1. Germline V gene data show CDR1 as SQVTM and CDR2 as ANQGSEA. V dropped 7 bases and J dropped 0; count of bases not matched to a gene: 4. The CDR3 totals 13 residues.

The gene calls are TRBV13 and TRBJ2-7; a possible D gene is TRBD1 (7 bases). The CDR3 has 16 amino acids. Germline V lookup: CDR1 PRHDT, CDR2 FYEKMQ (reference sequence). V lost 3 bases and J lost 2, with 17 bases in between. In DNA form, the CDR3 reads TGTGCCAGCAGCTTGGGGGGACAGCAATACACCTACGAGCAGTACTTC. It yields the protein CASSLGGQQYTYEQYF. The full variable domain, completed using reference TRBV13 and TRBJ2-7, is AAGVIQSPRHLIKEKRETATLKCYPIPRHDTVYWYQQGPGQDPQFLISFYEKMQSDKGSIPDRFSAQQFSDYHSELNMSSLELGDSALYFCASSLGGQQYTYEQYFGPGTRLTVT.

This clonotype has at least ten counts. The chain's CDR3 is CASSLGQGLHEQYF. The CDR3 nucleotides read TGCGCCAGCAGCTTGGGACAGGGGCTCCACGAGCAGTACTTC. This chain joins TRBV5-1 and TRBJ2-7, with 8 bases lining up with TRBD1. Germline CDR1 reads SGHRS; CDR2 reads YFSETQ. V was pared by 0 bases and J by 5 bases, with 4 bases of the junction left unmatched. This CDR3 region has 14 residues.

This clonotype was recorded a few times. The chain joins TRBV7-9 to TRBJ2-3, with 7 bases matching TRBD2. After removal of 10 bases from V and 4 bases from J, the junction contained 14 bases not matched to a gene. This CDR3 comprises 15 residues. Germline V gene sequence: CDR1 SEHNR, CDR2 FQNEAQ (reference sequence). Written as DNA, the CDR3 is TGTGCCACGTCCGCGGGGGAGACGCACTCAGATACGCAGTATTTT. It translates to CATSAGETHSDTQYF. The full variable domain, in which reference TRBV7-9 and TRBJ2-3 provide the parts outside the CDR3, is DTGVSQNPRHKITKRGQNVTFRCDPISEHNRLYWYRQTLGQGPEFLTYFQNEAQLEKSRLLSDRFSAERPKGSFSTLEIQRTEQGDSAMYLCATSAGETHSDTQYFGPGTRLTVL.

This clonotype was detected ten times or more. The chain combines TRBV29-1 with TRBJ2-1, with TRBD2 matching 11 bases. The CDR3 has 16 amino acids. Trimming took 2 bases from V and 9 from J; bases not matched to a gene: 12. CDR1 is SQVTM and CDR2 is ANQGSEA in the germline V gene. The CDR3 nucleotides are TGCAGCGTTGAATATATAACTAGCGGGAGTTACGGTGAGCAGTTCTTC. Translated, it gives CSVEYITSGSYGEQFF.

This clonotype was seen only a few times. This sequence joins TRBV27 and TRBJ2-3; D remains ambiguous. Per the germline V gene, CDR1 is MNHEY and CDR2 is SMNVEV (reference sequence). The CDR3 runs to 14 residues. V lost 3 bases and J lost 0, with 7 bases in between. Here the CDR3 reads CASSLIGSTDTQYF. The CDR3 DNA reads TGTGCCAGCAGTTTGATAGGGAGCACAGATACGCAGTATTTT.

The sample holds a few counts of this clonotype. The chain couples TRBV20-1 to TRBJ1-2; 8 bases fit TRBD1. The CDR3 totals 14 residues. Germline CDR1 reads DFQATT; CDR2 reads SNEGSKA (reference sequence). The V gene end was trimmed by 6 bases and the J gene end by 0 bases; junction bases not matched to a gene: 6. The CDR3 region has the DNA TGCAGTGCGTACTCACAGGGGGCTAACTATGGCTACACCTTC. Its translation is CSAYSQGANYGYTF.

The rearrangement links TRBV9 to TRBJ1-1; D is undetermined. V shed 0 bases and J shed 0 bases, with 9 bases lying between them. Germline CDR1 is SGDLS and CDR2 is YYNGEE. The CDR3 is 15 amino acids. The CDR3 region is CASSVVGTLNTEAFF. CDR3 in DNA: TGTGCCAGCAGCGTAGTTGGAACCCTGAACACTGAAGCTTTCTTT.

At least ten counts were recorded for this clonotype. The CDR3 sequence is CASSRGATEAFF. The CDR3 DNA follows: TGTGCCAGCAGCCGTGGGGCCACTGAAGCTTTCTTT. The rearrangement uses TRBV25-1 and TRBJ1-1; D is perhaps TRBD1 (5 bases). The CDR3 loop spans 12 amino acids. Trimming left V 6 bases short and J 4 bases short, with 9 bases between. The germline V gene encodes CDR1 MGHDK and CDR2 SYGVNS.